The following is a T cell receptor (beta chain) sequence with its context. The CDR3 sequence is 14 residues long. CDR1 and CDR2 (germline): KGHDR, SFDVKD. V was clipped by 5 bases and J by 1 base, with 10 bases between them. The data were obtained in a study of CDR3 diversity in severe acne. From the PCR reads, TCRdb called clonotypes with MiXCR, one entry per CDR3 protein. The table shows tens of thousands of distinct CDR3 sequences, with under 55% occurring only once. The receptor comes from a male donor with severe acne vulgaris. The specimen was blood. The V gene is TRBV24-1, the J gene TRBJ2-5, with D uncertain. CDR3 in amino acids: CATSVGSSQETQYF. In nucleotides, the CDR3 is TGTGCCACCAGTGTCGGCAGTAGCCAAGAGACCCAGTACTTC.